The clone carrying this TCR beta chain has a single count. An end of the junction does not agree with germline; a read error may underlie this. The CDR3 regions of TCR beta were amplified from RNA transcripts. The primer set for the first-round RT-PCR of the TCR CDR3 was HTBI. TCRdb itself ran the multiplex PCR reads through MiXCR, one entry per CDR3 protein. The sample lists around 240,000 distinct CDR3 sequences; around 17% were seen once. The sample originates from a study of T cells in Graves' hyperthyroidism and ophthalmopathy. The CDR3 is 18 residues long. Germline V gene sequence: CDR1 SGHTA, CDR2 FQGNSA. Ophthalmopathy patients had moderate-to-severe active disease, CAS ≥3, NOSPECS ≥4, and disease duration under 3 months. Every diagnosis used clinical symptoms, serum thyroxine and TRAb, thyroid ultrasound and orbital computed tomography.

This chain joins TRBV7-2 and TRBJ2-2; 8 bases are shared with TRBD1. Material for sequencing was blood. The receptor was isolated from a woman under 30 with Graves' ophthalmopathy. The CDR3, as DNA: TGTGCCAGCAGCTTACGAACCCGGGCAGGGGGCTTCGTCGGGGAGCTGCTTTTT. Translation: CASSLRTRAGGFVGELLF. Full variable domain (rest looked up from reference TRBV7-2 and TRBJ2-2): GAGVSQSPSNKVTEKGKDVELRCDPISGHTALYWYRQSLGQGLEFLIYFQGNSAPDKSGLPSDRFSAERTGGSVSTLTIQRTQQEDSAVYLCASSLRTRAGGFVGELLFGEGSRLTVL.